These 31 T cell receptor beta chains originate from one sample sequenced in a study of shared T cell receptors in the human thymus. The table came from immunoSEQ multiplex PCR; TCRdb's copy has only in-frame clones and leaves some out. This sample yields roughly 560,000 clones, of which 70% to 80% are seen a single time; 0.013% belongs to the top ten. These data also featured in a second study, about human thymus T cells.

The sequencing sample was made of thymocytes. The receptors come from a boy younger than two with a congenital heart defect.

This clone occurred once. The CDR3 sequence is CASRPGGGQNTEAFF. The CDR3 DNA reads TGTGCCAGCAGACCCGGGGGGGGCCAGAACACTGAAGCTTTCTTT. This chain uses TRBV25-1 with TRBJ1-1; tentatively, D is TRBD1 (6 bases). The V and J ends lost 6 bases and 1 base respectively, with 15 bases between them. The CDR3 is 15 residues long. Germline CDR1 MGHDK, CDR2 SYGVNS.

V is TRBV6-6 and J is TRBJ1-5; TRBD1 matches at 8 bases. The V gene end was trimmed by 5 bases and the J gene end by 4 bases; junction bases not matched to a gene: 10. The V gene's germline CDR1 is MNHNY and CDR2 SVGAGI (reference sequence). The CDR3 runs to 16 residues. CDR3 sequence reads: CASSRRTGLENQPQHF. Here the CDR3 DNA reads TGTGCCAGCAGTCGACGGACAGGGCTAGAGAATCAGCCCCAGCATTTT.

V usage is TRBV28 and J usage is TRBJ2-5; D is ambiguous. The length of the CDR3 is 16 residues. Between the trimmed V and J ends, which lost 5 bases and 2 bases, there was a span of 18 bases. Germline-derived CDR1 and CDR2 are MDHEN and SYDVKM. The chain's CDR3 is CASSRPWHLRQETQYF. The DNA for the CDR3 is TGTGCCAGCAGTCGACCGTGGCACCTGAGGCAAGAGACCCAGTACTTC.

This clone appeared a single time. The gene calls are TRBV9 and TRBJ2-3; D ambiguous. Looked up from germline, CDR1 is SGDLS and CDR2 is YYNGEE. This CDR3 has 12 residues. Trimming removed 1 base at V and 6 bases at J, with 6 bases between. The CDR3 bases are TGTGCCAGCAGCGTACGGGTGGATACGCAGTATTTT. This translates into CASSVRVDTQYF. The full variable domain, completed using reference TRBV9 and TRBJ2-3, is DSGVTQTPKHLITATGQRVTLRCSPRSGDLSVYWYQQSLDQGLQFLIQYYNGEERAKGNILERFSAQQFPDLHSELNLSSLELGDSALYFCASSVRVDTQYFGPGTRLTVL.

The CDR3 spells CASSLLYSGEEYGYTF. In nucleotides, the CDR3 is TGTGCCAGCAGCTTGCTCTATTCGGGGGAGGAGTATGGCTACACCTTC. This chain connects TRBV5-6 to TRBJ1-2, with a possible D match to TRBD1 (5 bases). This CDR3 contains 16 residues. The V and J ends lost 1 base and 5 bases respectively, with 18 bases between them. CDR1 and CDR2 from the germline V gene are SGHDT and YYEEEE.

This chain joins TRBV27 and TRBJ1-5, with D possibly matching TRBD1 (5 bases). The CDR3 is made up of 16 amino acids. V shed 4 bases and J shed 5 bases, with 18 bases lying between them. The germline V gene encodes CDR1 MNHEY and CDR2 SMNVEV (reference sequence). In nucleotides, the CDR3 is TGTGCCAGCAGTTCGACAGCTGGCGCAATCGATCAGCCCCAGCATTTT. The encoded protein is CASSSTAGAIDQPQHF.

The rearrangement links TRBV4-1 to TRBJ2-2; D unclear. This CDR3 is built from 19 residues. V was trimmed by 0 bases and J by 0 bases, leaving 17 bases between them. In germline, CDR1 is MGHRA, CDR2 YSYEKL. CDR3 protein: CASSQDSSGVPTNTGELFF. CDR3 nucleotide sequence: TGCGCCAGCAGCCAAGATAGTTCGGGTGTCCCTACGAACACCGGGGAGCTGTTTTTT.

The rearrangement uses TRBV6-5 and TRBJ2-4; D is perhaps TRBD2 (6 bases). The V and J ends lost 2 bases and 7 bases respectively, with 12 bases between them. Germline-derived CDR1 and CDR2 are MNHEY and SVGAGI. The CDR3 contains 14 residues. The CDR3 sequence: CASSYGGVGNIQYF. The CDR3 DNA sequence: TGTGCCAGCAGTTACGGCGGGGTAGGGAACATTCAGTACTTC.

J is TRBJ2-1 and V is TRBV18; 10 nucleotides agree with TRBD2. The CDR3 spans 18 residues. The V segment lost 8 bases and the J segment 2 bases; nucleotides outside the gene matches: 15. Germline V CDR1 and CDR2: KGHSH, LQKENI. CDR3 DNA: TGTGCCAGCCGCGTCGTGGGGCTAGCGGGAGAAACCTACAATGAGCAGTTCTTC. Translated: CASRVVGLAGETYNEQFF.

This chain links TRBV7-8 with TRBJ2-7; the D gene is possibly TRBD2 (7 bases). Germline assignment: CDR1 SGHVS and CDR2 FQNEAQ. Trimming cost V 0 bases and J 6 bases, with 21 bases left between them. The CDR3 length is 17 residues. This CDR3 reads CASSLAGGLGGEAEQYF. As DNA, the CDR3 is TGTGCCAGCAGCTTAGCCGGGGGGTTGGGGGGCGAGGCCGAGCAGTACTTC.

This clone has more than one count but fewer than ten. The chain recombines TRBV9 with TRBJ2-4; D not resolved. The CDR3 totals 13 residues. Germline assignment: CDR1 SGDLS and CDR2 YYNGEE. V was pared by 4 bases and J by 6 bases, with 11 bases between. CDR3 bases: TGTGCCAGCAGCCCAGGCATGGGAAACATTCAGTACTTC. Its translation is CASSPGMGNIQYF.

CDR3 bases: TGCAGCGTGATGGGGACAGGGGGACACGAGCAGTACTTC. Its protein product is CSVMGTGGHEQYF. V gene TRBV29-1 combines with J gene TRBJ2-7; 11 nucleotides match TRBD1. Germline V gene sequence: CDR1 SQVTM, CDR2 ANQGSEA. V lost 6 bases and J lost 5; bases outside the gene matches: 6. This CDR3 is built from 13 residues.

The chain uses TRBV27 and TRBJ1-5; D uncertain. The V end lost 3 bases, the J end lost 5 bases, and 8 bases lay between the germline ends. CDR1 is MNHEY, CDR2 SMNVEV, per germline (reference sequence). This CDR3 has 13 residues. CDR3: CASSFERDQPQHF. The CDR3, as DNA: TGTGCCAGCAGTTTTGAGAGAGATCAGCCCCAGCATTTT.

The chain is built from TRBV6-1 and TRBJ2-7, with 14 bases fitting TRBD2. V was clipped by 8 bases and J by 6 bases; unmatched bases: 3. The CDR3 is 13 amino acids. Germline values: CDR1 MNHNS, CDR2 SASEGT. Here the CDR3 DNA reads TGTGCCAGCGGGACTAGCGGGAGTGGCGAGCAGTACTTC. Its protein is CASGTSGSGEQYF.

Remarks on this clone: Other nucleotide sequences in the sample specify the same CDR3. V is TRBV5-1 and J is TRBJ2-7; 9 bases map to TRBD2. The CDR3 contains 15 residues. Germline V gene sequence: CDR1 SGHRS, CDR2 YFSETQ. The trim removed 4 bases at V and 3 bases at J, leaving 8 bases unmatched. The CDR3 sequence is CASSARLAAHYEQYF. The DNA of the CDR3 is TGCGCCAGCAGCGCCCGACTAGCGGCACACTACGAGCAGTACTTC. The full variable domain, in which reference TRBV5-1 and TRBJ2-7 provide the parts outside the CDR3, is KAGVTQTPRYLIKTRGQQVTLSCSPISGHRSVSWYQQTPGQGLQFLFEYFSETQRNKGNFPGRFSGRQFSNSRSEMNVSTLELGDSALYLCASSARLAAHYEQYFGPGTRLTVT.

CDR3 residues: CASSQPGLAGVFEQYF. CDR3 nucleotides: TGTGCCAGCAGCCAACCGGGACTAGCGGGAGTCTTTGAGCAGTACTTC. The rearrangement uses TRBV27 and TRBJ2-7; TRBD2 matches 14 bases. The CDR3 sequence is 16 residues long. The junction had 11 bases not matched to a gene; V was cut back by 6 bases and J by 7 bases. Germline CDR1 reads MNHEY; CDR2 reads SMNVEV (reference sequence).

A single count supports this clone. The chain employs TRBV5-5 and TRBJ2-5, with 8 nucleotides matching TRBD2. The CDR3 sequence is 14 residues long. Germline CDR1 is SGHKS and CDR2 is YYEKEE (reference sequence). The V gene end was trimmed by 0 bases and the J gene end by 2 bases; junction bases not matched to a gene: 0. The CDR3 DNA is TGTGCCAGCAGCTTGGCGGGGGGGCAAGAGACCCAGTACTTC. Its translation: CASSLAGGQETQYF.

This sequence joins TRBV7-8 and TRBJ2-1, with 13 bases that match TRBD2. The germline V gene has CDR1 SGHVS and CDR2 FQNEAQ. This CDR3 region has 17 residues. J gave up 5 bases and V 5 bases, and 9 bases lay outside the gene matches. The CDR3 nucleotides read TGTGCCAGCAGCCCCGACCGACTAGCGGGAGGCAACAATGAGCAGTTCTTC. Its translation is CASSPDRLAGGNNEQFF.

CDR3 region: CASSLSRLAGGPGTDTQYF. CDR3 coding DNA: TGTGCCAGCAGTTTATCACGACTAGCGGGAGGGCCAGGCACAGATACGCAGTATTTT. This rearrangement joins TRBV27 to TRBJ2-3, with 14 nucleotides matching TRBD2. Germline lookup yields CDR1 MNHEY and CDR2 SMNVEV (reference sequence). This CDR3 is 19 amino acids long. The J segment lost 1 base and the V segment lost 0 bases, leaving 6 bases of the junction unmatched.

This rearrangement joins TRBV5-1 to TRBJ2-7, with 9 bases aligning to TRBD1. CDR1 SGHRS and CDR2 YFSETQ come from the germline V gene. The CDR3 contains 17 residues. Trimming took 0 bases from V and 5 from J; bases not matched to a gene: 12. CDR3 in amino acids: CASSLELDRGNINEQYF. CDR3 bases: TGCGCCAGCAGCTTGGAACTGGACAGGGGAAATATCAACGAGCAGTACTTC. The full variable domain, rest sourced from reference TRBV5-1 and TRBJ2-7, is KAGVTQTPRYLIKTRGQQVTLSCSPISGHRSVSWYQQTPGQGLQFLFEYFSETQRNKGNFPGRFSGRQFSNSRSEMNVSTLELGDSALYLCASSLELDRGNINEQYFGPGTRLTVT.

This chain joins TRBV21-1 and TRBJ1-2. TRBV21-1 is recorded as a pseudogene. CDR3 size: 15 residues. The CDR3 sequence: CASSKEGGPNYGYTF. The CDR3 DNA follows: TGTGCCAGCAGCAAAGAAGGAGGGCCCAACTATGGCTACACCTTC.

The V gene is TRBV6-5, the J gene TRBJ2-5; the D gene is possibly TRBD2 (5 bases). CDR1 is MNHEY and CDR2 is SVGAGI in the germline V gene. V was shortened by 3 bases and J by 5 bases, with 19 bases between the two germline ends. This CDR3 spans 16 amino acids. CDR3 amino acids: CASSYSVWWERETQYF. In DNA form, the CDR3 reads TGTGCCAGCAGTTATAGCGTTTGGTGGGAGCGGGAGACCCAGTACTTC.

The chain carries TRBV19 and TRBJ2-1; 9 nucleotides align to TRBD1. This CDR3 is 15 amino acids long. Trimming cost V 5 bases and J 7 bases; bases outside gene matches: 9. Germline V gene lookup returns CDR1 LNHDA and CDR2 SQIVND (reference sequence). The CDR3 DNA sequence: TGTGCCAGTAGTCTTAAACAGGGGGCCCCGAATGAGCAGTTCTTC. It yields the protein CASSLKQGAPNEQFF.

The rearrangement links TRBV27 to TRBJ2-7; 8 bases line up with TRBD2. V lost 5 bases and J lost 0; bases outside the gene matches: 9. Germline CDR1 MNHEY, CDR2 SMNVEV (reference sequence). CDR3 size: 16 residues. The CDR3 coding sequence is TGTGCCAGCAGTAGACTAGCGACCTTCACCTCCTACGAGCAGTACTTC. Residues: CASSRLATFTSYEQYF.

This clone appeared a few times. CDR3 sequence: CASSLTSADTQYF. The CDR3 DNA is TGCGCCAGCAGCTTGACTAGCGCAGATACGCAGTATTTT. This chain joins TRBV5-1 and TRBJ2-3, with TRBD2 matching over 7 bases. The CDR3 has 13 residues. V was clipped by 1 base and J by 4 bases; unmatched bases: 0. Germline CDR1 reads SGHRS; CDR2 reads YFSETQ. Using reference TRBV5-1 and TRBJ2-3 for the parts outside the CDR3, the full variable domain is KAGVTQTPRYLIKTRGQQVTLSCSPISGHRSVSWYQQTPGQGLQFLFEYFSETQRNKGNFPGRFSGRQFSNSRSEMNVSTLELGDSALYLCASSLTSADTQYFGPGTRLTVL.

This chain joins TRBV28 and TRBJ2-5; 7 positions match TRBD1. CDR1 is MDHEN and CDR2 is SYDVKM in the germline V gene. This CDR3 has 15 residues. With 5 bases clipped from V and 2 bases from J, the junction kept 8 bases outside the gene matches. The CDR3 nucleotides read TGTGCCAGCAGTCTACTACGACAGGGACAAGAGACCCAGTACTTC. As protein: CASSLLRQGQETQYF. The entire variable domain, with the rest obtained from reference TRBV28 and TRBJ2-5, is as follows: DVKVTQSSRYLVKRTGEKVFLECVQDMDHENMFWYRQDPGLGLRLIYFSYDVKMKEKGDIPEGYSVSREKKERFSLILESASTNQTSMYLCASSLLRQGQETQYFGPGTRLLVL.

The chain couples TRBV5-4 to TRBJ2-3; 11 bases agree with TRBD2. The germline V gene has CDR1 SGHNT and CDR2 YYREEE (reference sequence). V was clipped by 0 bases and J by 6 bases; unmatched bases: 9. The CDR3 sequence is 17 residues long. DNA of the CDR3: TGTGCCAGCAGCTTGGGGTTGGTAGCGGGGGGGCGTGATACGCAGTATTTT. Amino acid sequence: CASSLGLVAGGRDTQYF.

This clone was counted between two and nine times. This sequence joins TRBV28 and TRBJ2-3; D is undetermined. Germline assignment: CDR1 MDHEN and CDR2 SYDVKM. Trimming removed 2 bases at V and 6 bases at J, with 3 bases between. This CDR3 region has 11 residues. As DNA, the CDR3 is TGTGCCAGCAGTTTACCGGATACGCAGTATTTT. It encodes CASSLPDTQYF.

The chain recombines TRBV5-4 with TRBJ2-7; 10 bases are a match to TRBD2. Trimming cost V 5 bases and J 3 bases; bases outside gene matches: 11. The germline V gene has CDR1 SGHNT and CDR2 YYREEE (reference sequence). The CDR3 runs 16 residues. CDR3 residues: CASSLGASGSYYEQYF. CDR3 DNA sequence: TGTGCCAGCAGTCTCGGGGCTAGCGGGAGTTACTACGAGCAGTACTTC. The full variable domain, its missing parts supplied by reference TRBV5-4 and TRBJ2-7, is ETGVTQSPTHLIKTRGQQVTLRCSSQSGHNTVSWYQQALGQGPQFIFQYYREEENGRGNFPPRFSGLQFPNYSSELNVNALELDDSALYLCASSLGASGSYYEQYFGPGTRLTVT.

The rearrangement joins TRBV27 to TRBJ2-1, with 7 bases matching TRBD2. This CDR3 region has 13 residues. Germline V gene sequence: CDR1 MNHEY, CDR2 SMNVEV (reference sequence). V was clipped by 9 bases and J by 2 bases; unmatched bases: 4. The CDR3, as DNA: TGTGCCAGTGGAAGCGGGACCTACAATGAGCAGTTCTTC. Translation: CASGSGTYNEQFF.

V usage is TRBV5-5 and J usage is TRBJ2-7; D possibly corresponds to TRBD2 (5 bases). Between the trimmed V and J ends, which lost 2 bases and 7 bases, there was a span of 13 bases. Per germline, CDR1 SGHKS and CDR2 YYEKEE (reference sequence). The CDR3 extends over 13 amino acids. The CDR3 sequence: CASSFRRGSEQYF. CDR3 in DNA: TGTGCCAGCAGCTTCCGAAGAGGGTCGGAGCAGTACTTC.